Described below is a single T cell receptor (beta chain) sequence and its context. FACS enriched CD8+ TEMRA cells, while bulk CD8+ and CD4+ were negatively isolated. The sample belongs to a study of CD8 T cells in Susac syndrome. Study at large: Patients with Susac syndrome, at blood draw, were therapy-naive, on corticosteroids, or on intravenous immunoglobulin alone.

Germline-derived CDR1 and CDR2 are KGHDR and SFDVKD. V lost 9 bases to trimming and J lost 5 bases; unmatched junction nucleotides: 4. There are 13 residues in the CDR3. RNA totalling roughly 0.45 to 1 ug underwent reverse transcription with random hexamers. TCRdb fed the immunoSEQ multiplex PCR reads into MiXCR, producing one record per CDR3 protein. The table has about 110,000 distinct CDR3 sequences, around 94% seen once. This receptor was taken from a human donor with Susac syndrome. The sequenced material came from CD8+ T cells from PBMCs. This chain links TRBV24-1 with TRBJ2-2, with 8 bases matching TRBD2. The CDR3, as DNA: TGTGCCACCGGGACTAGTGCAACCGGGGAGCTGTTTTTT. This sequence encodes CATGTSATGELFF.